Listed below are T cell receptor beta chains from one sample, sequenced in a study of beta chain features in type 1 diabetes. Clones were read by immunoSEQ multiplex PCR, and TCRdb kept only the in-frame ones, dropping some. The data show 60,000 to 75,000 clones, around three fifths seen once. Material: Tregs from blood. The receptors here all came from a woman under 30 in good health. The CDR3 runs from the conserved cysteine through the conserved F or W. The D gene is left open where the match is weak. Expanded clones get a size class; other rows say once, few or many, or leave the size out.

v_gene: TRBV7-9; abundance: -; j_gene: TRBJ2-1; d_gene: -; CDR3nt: TGTGCCAGCAGCTTACGGGGGTCCGACAATGAGCAGTTCTTC; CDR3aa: CASSLRGSDNEQFF
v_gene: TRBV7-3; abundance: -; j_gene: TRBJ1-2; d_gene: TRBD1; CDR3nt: TGTGCCAGCAGCCCCCCGGACAGGGGGCATGGCTACACCTTC; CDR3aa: CASSPPDRGHGYTF
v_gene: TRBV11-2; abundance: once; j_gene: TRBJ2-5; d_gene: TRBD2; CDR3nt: TGTGCCAGCAGCTTAGCGGGAGGGACTTCCCAAGAGACCCAGTACTTC; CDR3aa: CASSLAGGTSQETQYF
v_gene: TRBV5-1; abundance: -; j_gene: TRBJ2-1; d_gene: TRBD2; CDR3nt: TGCGCCAGCAGCTTGATTTCTGGGACTACCAATGAGCAGTTCTTC; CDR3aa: CASSLISGTTNEQFF
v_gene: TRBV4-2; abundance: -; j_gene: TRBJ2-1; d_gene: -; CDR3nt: TGTGCCAGCAGCCAAGATAAAACCCCGCGCAATGAGCAGTTCTTC; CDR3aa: CASSQDKTPRNEQFF
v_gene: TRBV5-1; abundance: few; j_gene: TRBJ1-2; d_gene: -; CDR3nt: TGCGCCAGCAGCTCTACAGGGCCAGAAGATCTTGGTGGCTACACCTTC; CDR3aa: CASSSTGPEDLGGYTF
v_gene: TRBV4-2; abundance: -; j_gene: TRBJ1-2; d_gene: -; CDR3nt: TGTGCCAGCAGCCAAGATTCCCCGGGGGGCTACACCTTC; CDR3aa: CASSQDSPGGYTF
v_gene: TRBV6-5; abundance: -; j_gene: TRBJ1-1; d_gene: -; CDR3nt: -; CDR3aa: CASSTSGQGNTEAFF
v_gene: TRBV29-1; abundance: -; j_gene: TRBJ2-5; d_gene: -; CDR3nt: TGCAGCGTTGATCATTCCAGCGGGACCCAGTACTTC; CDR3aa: CSVDHSSGTQYF
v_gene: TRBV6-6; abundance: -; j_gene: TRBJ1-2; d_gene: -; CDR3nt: TGTGCCAGCAGTTACGACCCAAACCCCGGCAGACAGTACACCTTC; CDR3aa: CASSYDPNPGRQYTF
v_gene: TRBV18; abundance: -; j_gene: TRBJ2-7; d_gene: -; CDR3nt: TGTGCCAGCTCACCAATCGTTGGCCAGGGCGCCTACGAGCAGTACTTC; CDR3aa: CASSPIVGQGAYEQYF
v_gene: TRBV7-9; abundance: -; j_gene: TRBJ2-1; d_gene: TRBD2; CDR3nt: TGTGCCAGCAGCGCCGGGACTAGCGGGGGGAATGAGCAGTTCTTC; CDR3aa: CASSAGTSGGNEQFF
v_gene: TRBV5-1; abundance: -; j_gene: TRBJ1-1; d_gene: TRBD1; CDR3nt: TGCGCCAGCAGCTCCCCGGGACAGGGGAACACTGAAGCTTTCTTT; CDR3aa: CASSSPGQGNTEAFF
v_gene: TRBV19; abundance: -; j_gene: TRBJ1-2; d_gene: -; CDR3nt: TGTGCCAGTAGTATCGGGTGGAGCAGGGACTATGGCTACACCTTC; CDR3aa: CASSIGWSRDYGYTF
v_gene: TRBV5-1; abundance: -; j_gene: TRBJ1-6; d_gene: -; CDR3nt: TGCGCCAGCAGCTCCGCCCAGAATTCACCCCTCCACTTT; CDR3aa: CASSSAQNSPLHF
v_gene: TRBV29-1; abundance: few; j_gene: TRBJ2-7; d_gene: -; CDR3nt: TGCAGCGTTGTAATGGTGGACAGTATCTACGAGCAGTACTTC; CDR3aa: CSVVMVDSIYEQYF
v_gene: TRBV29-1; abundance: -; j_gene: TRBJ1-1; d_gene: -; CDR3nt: TGCAGCGTTGTTTCCGTAATGAACACTGAAGCTTTCTTT; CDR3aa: CSVVSVMNTEAFF
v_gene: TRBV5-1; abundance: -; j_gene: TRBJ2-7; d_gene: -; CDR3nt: TGCGCCAGCAGCTTGGCCGGCGGCCTTGCCTACGAGCAGTACTTC; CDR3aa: CASSLAGGLAYEQYF
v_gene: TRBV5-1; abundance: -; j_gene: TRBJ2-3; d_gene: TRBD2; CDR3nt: TGCGCCAGCAGCCCCCCGGAGACTAGCGGGGCAGATACGCAGTATTTT; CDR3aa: CASSPPETSGADTQYF
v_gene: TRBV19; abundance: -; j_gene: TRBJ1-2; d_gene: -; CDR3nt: TGTGCCAGTAGGGTGACAGGCAACTATGGCTACACCTTC; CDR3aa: CASRVTGNYGYTF
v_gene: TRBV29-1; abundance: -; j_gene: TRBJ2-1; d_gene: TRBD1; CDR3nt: TGCAGCGCGTTGCCGGGACAGGCCAATGAGCAGTTCTTC; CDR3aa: CSALPGQANEQFF
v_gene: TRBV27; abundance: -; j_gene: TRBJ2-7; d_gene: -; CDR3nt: TGTGCCAGCAGTTTACGACAGCCTTACGAGCAGTACTTC; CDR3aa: CASSLRQPYEQYF
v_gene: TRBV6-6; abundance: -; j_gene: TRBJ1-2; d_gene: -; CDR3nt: TGTGCCAGCCGCGGTCCGACCCCGGGGGGCTACACCTTC; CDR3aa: CASRGPTPGGYTF
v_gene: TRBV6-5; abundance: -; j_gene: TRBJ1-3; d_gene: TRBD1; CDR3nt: TGTGCCAGCAGTTACTCAGGGGGCGAAAACACCATATATTTT; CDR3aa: CASSYSGGENTIYF
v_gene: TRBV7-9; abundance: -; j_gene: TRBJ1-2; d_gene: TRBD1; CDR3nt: TGTGCCAGCAGCTTAGTTGGCAGGGGGCAATATGGCTACACCTTC; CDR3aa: CASSLVGRGQYGYTF
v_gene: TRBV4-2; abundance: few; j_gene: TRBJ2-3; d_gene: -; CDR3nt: TGTGCCAGCAGCCAAGCGGAGGTTGGGAATCCCACAGATACGCAGTATTTT; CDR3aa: CASSQAEVGNPTDTQYF
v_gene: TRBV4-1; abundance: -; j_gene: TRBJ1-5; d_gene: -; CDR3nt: TGTGCCAGCAGCCAAGGTGAGGTGTATAGCAATCAGCCCCAGCATTTT; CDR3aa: CASSQGEVYSNQPQHF
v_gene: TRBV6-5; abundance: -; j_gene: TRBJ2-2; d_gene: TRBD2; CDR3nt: TGTGCCAGCAGTTACACTTCCGGGACTACCAAGGGGGAGCTGTTTTTT; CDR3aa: CASSYTSGTTKGELFF
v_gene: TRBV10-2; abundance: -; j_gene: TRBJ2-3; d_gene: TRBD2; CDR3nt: TGCGCCAGCAGAGAGACTAGCGGCACAGATACGCAGTATTTT; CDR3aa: CASRETSGTDTQYF
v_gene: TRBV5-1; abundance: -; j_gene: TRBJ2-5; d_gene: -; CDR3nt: TGCGCCAGCAGGCAACAGGGCACTTACGGAGAGACCCAGTACTTC; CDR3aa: CASRQQGTYGETQYF
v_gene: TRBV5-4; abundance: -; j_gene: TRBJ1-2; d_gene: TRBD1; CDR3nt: TGTGCCAGCAGCGGGGGGGGGACAGGGGCAAGATATGGCTACACCTTC; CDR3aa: CASSGGGTGARYGYTF
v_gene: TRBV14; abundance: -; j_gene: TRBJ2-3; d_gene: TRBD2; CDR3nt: TGTGCCAGCAGCCTACTAGCGGGAGAGAGTACGCAGTATTTT; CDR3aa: CASSLLAGESTQYF
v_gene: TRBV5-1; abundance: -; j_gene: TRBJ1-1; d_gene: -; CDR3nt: TGCGCCAGCAGTGGAGGGTGGCTGAACACTGAAGCTTTCTTT; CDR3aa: CASSGGWLNTEAFF
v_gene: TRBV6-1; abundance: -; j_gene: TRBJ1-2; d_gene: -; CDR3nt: TGTGCCAGCAGAACCGGGACTAACTATGGCTACACCTTC; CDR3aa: CASRTGTNYGYTF
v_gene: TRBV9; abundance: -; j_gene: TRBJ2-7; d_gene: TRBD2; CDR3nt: TGTGCCAGCAGCGCAACTAGCGGTCCCTACGAGCAGTACTTC; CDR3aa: CASSATSGPYEQYF
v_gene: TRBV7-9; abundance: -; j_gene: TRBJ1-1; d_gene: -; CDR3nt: TGTGCCAGCAGCTTAGGAGGAACCGACACTGAAGCTTTCTTT; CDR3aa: CASSLGGTDTEAFF
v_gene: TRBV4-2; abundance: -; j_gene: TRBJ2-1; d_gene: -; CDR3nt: TGTGCCAGCAGCCCCAGGGAGGGGGGCTTTTACAATGAGCAGTTCTTC; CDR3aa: CASSPREGGFYNEQFF
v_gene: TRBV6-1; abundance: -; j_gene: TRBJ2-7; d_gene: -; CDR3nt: TGTGCCAGCAGTGTGACAGTTGGATTGGTGGAGCAGTACTTC; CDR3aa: CASSVTVGLVEQYF
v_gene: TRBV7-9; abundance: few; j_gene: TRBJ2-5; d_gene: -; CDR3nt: TGTGCCAGCAGCACCCGACTAGGCGGGGTGGATACCCAGTACTTC; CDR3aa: CASSTRLGGVDTQYF
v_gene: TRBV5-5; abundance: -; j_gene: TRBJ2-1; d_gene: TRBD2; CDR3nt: TGTGCCAGCAGCTTTCTAGCGGGACGAGGGGTGTATGAGCAGTTCTTC; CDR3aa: CASSFLAGRGVYEQFF
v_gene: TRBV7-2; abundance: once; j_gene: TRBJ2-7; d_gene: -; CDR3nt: TGTGCCAGCAGCCCGCCCGAATTTAGCCACGAGCAGTACTTC; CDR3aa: CASSPPEFSHEQYF
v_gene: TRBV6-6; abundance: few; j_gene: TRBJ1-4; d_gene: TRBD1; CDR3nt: TGTGCCAGCAGTTTGACAGGGAATCGGCGAGAAAAACTGTTTTTT; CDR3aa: CASSLTGNRREKLFF
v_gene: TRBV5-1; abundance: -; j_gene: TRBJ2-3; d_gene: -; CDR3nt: TGCGCCAGTGGCTTGGGGGAGCGGGGCACAGATACGCAGTATTTT; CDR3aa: CASGLGERGTDTQYF
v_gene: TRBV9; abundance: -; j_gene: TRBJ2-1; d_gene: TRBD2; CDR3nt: TGTGCCAGCAGCGTAGGGACTAGCGGGCTCATGAGGAATGAGCAGTTCTTC; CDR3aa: CASSVGTSGLMRNEQFF
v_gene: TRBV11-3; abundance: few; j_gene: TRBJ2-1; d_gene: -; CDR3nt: TGTGCCAGCAGCGGGAGTAGCAATGAGCAGTTCTTC; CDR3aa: CASSGSSNEQFF
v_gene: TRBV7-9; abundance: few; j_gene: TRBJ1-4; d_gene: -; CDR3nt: TGTGCCAGCAGCCCACCGGGCAGGGAGGGAAGGAAACTGTTTTTT; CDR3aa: CASSPPGREGRKLFF